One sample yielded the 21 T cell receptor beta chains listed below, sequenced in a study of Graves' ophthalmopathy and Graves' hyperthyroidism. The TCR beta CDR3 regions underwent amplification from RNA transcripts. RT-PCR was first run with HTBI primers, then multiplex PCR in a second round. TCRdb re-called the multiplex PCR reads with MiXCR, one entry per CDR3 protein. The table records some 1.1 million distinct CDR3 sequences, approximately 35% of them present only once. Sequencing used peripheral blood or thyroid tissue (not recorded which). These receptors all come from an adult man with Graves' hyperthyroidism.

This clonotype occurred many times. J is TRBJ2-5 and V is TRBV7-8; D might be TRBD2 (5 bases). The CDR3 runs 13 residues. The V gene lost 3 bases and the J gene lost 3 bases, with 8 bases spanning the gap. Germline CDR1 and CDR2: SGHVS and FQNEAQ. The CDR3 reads CASSFTREETQYF. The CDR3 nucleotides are TGTGCCAGCAGCTTCACTAGGGAAGAGACCCAGTACTTC.

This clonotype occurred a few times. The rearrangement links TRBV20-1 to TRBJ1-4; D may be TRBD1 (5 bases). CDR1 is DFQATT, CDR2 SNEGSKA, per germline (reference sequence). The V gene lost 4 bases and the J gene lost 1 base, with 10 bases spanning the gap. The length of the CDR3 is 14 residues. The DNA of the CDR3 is TGCAGTGCTACGGGGGGAGAAACTAATGAAAAACTGTTTTTT. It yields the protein CSATGGETNEKLFF.

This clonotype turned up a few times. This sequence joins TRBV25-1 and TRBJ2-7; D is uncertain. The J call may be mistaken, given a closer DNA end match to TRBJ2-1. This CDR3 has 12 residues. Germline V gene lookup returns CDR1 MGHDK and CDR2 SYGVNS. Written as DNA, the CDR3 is TGTGCCAGCAGTGAACCAGCCGGCGAGCAGTTCTTC. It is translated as CASSEPAGEQFF.

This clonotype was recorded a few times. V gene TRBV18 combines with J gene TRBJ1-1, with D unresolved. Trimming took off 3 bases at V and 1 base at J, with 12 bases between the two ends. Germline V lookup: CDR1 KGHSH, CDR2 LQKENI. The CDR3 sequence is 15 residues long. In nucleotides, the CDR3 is TGTGCCAGCTCACCCGTAGAGGCCCCGAACACTGAAGCTTTCTTT. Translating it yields CASSPVEAPNTEAFF.

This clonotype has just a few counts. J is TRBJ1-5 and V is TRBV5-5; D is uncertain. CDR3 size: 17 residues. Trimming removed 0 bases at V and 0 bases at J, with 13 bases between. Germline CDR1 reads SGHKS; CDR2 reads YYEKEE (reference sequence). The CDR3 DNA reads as TGTGCCAGCAGCTTGGCATTTAGTAGTTCTAGCAATCAGCCCCAGCATTTT. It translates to CASSLAFSSSSNQPQHF.

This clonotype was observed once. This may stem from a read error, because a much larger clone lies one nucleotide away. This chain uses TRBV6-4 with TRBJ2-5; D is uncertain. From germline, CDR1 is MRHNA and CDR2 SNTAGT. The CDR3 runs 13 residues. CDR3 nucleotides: TGTGCCAGCAGCAGGTCCCCACAAGAGGCCCAGTACTTC. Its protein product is CASSRSPQEAQYF.

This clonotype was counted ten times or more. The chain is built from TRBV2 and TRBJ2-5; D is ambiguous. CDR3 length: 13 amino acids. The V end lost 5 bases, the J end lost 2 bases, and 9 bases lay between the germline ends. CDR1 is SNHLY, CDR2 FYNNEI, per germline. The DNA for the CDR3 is TGTGCCAGCAGTATTAGGTTTCAAGAGACCCAGTACTTC. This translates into CASSIRFQETQYF.

CDR3 nucleotide sequence: TGTGCCAGCGTCCTACAGGGGGCGTCGGACTATGGCTACACCTTC. Translation: CASVLQGASDYGYTF. The chain uses TRBV2 and TRBJ1-2; 9 positions match TRBD1. The V and J ends lost 8 bases and 3 bases, in that order; junction bases with no gene match: 10. The germline V gene encodes CDR1 SNHLY and CDR2 FYNNEI. The CDR3 runs to 15 residues.

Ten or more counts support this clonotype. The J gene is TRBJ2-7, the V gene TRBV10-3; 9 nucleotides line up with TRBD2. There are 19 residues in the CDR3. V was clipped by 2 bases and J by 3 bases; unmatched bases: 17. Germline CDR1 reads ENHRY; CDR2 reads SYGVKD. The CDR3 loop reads CAISELVASPGLANYEQYF. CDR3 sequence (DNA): TGTGCCATCAGTGAGCTGGTTGCATCCCCAGGACTAGCGAACTACGAGCAGTACTTC.

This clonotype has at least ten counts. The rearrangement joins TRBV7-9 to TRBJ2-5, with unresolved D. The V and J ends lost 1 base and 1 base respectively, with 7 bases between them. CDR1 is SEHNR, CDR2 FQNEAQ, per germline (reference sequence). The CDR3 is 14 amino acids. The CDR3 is CASSLVNSQETQYF. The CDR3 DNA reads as TGTGCCAGCAGCTTAGTTAATAGCCAAGAGACCCAGTACTTC.

CDR3 sequence: CASSQELRGRNYGYTF. CDR3 DNA: TGCGCCAGCAGCCAAGAACTGAGGGGAAGAAACTATGGCTACACCTTC. The rearrangement joins TRBV4-1 to TRBJ1-2; D is possibly TRBD1 (5 bases). The germline V gene has CDR1 MGHRA and CDR2 YSYEKL. Trimming left V 0 bases short and J 2 bases short, with 13 bases between. The CDR3 is 16 amino acids.

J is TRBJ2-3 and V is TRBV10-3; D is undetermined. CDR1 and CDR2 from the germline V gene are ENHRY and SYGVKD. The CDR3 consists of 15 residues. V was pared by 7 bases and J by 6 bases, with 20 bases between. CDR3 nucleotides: TGTGCCATCAATTTTGGCCGAGCCACGAGGGATACGCAGTATTTT. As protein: CAINFGRATRDTQYF.

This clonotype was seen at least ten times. CDR3 protein: CASSRGQGRNTEAFF. The DNA of the CDR3 is TGCGCCAGCAGCCGCGGACAGGGTAGGAACACTGAAGCTTTCTTT. The gene calls are TRBV5-1 and TRBJ1-1; 8 nucleotides agree with TRBD1. Per germline, CDR1 SGHRS and CDR2 YFSETQ. The CDR3 covers 15 residues. V was clipped by 4 bases and J by 1 base; unmatched bases: 6.

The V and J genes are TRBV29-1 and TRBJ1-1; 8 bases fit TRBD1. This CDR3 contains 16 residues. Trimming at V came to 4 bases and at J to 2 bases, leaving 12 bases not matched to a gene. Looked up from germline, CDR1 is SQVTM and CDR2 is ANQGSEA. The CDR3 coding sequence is TGCAGCGTTGTACTAAACACAGGGGGTAGAAACACTGAAGCTTTCTTT. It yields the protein CSVVLNTGGRNTEAFF.

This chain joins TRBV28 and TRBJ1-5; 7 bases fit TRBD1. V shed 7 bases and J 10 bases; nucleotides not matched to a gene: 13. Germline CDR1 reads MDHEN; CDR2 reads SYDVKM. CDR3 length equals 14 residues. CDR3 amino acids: CASTPSGQIQPQHF. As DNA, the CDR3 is TGTGCCAGCACTCCCTCGGGACAGATCCAACCCCAGCATTTT.

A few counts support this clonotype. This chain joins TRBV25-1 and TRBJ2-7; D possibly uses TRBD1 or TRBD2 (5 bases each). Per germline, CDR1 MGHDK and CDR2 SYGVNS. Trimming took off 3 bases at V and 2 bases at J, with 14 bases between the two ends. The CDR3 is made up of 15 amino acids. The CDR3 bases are TGTGCCAGCAGTGAGCCGGGACCCCGGACCTACGAGCAGTACTTC. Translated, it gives CASSEPGPRTYEQYF.

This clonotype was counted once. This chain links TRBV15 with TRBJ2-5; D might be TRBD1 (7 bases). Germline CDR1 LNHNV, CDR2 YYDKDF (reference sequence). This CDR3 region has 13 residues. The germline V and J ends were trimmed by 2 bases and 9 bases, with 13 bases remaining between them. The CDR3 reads CATSRQGGQPQYF. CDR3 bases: TGTGCCACCAGCAGACAGGGGGGTCAGCCCCAGTACTTC. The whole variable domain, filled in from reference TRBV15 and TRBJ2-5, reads DAMVIQNPRYQVTQFGKPVTLSCSQTLNHNVMYWYQQKSSQAPKLLFHYYDKDFNNEADTPDNFQSRRPNTSFCFLDIRSPGLGDTAMYLCATSRQGGQPQYFGPGTRLLVL.

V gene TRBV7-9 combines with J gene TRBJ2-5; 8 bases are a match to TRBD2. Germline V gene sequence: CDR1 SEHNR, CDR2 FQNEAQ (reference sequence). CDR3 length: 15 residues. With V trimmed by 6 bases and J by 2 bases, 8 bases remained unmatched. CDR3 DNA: TGTGCCAGCAGAGCCGTGGGGACTAGGCAAGAGACCCAGTACTTC. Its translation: CASRAVGTRQETQYF. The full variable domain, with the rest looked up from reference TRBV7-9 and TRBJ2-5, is DTGVSQNPRHKITKRGQNVTFRCDPISEHNRLYWYRQTLGQGPEFLTYFQNEAQLEKSRLLSDRFSAERPKGSFSTLEIQRTEQGDSAMYLCASRAVGTRQETQYFGPGTRLLVL.

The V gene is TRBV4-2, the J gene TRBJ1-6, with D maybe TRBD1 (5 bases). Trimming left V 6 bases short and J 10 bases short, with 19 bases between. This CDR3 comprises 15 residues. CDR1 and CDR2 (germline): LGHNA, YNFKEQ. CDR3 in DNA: TGTGCCAGCAGTCTCCTTCGGGGGGTAGGCTCACCCCTCCACTTT. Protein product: CASSLLRGVGSPLHF.

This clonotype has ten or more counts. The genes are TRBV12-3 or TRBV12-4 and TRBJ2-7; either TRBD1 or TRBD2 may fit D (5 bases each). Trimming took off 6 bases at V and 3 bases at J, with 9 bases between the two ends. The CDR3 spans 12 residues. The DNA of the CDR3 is TGTGCCAGCAGACGGGACGGCTACGAGCAGTACTTC. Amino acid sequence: CASRRDGYEQYF.

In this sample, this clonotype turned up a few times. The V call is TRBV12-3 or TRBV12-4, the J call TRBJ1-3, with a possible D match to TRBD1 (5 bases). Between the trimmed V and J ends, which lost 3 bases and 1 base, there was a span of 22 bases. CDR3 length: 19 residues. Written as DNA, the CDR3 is TGTGCCAGCAGTTTTACGAGTGCAGGGAAGGTCAATTCTGGAAACACCATATATTTT. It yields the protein CASSFTSAGKVNSGNTIYF.